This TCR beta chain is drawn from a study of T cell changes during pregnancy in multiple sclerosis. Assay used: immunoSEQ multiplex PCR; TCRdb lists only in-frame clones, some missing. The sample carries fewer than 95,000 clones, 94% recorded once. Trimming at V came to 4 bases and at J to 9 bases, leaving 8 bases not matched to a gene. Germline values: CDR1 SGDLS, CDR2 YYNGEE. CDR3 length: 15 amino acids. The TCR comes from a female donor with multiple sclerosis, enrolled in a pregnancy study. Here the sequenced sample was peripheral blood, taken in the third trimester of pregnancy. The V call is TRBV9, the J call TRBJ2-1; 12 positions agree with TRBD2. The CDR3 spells CASSTRTSGTVEQFF. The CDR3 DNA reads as TGTGCCAGCAGCACCCGGACTAGCGGGACGGTTGAGCAGTTCTTC.